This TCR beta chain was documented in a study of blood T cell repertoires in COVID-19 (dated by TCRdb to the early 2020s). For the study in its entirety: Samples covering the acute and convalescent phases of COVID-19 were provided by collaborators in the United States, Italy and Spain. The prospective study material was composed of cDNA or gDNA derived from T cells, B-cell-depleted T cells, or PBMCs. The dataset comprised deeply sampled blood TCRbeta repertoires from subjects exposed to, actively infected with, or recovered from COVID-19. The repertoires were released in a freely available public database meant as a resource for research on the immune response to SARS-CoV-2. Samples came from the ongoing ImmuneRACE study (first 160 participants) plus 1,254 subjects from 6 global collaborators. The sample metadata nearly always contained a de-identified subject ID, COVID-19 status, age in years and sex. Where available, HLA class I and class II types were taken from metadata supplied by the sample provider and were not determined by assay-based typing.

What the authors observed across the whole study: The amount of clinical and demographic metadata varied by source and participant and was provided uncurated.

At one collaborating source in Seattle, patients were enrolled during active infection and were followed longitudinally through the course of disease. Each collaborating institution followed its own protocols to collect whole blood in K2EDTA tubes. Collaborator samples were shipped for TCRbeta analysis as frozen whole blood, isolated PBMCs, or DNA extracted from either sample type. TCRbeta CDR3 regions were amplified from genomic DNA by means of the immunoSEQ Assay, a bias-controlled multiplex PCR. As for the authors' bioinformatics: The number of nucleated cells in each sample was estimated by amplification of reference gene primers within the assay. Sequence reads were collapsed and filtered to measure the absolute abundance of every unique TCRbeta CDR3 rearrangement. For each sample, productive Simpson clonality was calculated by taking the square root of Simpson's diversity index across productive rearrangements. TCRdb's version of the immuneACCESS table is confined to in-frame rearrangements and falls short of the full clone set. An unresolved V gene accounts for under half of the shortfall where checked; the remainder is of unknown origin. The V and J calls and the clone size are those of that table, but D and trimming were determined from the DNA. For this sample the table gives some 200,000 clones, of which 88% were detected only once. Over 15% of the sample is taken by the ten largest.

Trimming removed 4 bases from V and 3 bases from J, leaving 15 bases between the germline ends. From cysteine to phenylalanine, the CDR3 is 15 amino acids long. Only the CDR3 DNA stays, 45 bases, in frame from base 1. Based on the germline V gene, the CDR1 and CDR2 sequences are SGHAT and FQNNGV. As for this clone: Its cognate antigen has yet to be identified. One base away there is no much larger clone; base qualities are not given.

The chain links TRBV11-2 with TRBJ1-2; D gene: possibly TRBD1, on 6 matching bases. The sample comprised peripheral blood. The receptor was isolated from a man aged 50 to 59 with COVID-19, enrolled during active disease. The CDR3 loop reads CASSSWTAQHYGYTF. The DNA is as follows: TGTGCCAGCAGCTCCTGGACAGCTCAACACTATGGCTACACCTTC.